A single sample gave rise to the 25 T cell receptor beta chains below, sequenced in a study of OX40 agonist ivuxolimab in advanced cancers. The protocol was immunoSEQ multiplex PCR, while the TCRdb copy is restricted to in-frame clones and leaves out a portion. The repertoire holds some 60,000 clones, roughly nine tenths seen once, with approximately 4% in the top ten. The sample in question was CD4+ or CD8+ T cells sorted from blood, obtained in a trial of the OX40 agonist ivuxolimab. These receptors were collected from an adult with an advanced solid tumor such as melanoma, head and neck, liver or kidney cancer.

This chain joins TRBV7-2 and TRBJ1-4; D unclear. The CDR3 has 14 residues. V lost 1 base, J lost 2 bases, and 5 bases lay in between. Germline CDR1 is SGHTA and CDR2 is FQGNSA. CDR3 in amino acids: CASSLVSTNEKLFF. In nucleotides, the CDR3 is TGTGCCAGCAGCTTAGTCAGCACTAATGAAAAACTGTTTTTT.

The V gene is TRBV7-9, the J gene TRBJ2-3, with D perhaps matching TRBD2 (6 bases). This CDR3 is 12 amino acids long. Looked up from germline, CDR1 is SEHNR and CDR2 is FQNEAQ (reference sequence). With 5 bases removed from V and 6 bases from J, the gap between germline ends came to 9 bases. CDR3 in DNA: TGTGCCAGCAGCCACGGAGGGGATACGCAGTATTTT. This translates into CASSHGGDTQYF.

The CDR3 sequence: CASSLSGDYNEQFF. CDR3 DNA: TGTGCCAGCAGCTTATCTGGCGATTACAATGAGCAGTTCTTC. The chain combines TRBV7-2 with TRBJ2-1; D is undetermined. The CDR3 runs 14 residues. Trimming took off 2 bases at V and 4 bases at J, with 9 bases between the two ends. From germline, CDR1 is SGHTA and CDR2 FQGNSA.

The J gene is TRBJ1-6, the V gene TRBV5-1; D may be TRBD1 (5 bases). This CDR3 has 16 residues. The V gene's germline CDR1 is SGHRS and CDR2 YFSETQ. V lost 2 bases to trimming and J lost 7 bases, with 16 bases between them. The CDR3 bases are TGCGCCAGCAGCTTACAAAAAGGGGTAGGAAATTCACCCCTCCACTTT. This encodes CASSLQKGVGNSPLHF.

CDR3 sequence: CSAQAGTGTEKLFF. The CDR3 nucleotides read TGCAGCGCTCAAGCCGGGACAGGGACTGAAAAACTGTTTTTT. The gene calls are TRBV29-1 and TRBJ1-4; TRBD1 matches at 9 bases. After removal of 7 bases from V and 7 bases from J, the junction contained 10 bases not matched to a gene. The CDR3 sequence is 14 residues long. Germline-derived CDR1 and CDR2 are SQVTM and ANQGSEA.

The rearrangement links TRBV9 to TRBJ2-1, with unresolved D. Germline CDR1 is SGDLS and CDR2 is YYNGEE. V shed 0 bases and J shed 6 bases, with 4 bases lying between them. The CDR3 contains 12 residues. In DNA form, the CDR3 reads TGTGCCAGCAGCGTAGACAGCAATGAGCAGTTCTTC. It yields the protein CASSVDSNEQFF.

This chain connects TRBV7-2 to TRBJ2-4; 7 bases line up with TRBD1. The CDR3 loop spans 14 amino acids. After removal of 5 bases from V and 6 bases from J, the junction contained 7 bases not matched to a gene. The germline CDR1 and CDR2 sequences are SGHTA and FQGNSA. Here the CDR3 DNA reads TGTGCCAGCAGCCCGGGACAGCTTGGAAACATTCAGTACTTC. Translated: CASSPGQLGNIQYF.

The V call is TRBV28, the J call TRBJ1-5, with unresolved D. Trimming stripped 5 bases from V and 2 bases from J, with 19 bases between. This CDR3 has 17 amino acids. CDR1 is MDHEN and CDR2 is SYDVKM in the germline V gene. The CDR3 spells CASSDSLGILGNQPQHF. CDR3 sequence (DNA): TGTGCCAGCAGTGACTCCCTTGGGATTCTCGGCAATCAGCCCCAGCATTTT.

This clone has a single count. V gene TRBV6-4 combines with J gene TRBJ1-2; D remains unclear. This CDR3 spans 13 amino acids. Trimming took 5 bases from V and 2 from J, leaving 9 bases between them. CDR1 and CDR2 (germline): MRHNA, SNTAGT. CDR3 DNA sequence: TGTGCCAGCAGTCGGGAAGGGAACTATGGCTACACCTTC. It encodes CASSREGNYGYTF.

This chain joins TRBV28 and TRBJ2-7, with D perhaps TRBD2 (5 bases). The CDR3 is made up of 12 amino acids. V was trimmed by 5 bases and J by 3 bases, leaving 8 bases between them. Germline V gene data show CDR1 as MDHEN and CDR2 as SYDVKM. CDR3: CASSPRGYEQYF. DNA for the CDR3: TGTGCCAGCAGTCCTCGGGGCTACGAGCAGTACTTC.

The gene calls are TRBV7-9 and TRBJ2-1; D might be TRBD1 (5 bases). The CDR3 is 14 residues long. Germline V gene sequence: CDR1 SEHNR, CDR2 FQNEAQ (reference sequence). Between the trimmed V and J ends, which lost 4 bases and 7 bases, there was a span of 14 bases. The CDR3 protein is CASSSRVGANEQFF. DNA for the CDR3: TGTGCCAGCAGCTCCCGGGTAGGGGCGAATGAGCAGTTCTTC.

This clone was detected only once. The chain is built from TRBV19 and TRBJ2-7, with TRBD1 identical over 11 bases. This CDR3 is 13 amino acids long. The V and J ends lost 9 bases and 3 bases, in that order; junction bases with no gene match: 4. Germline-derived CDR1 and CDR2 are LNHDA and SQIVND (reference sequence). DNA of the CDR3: TGTGCCAGCGCTGGGACAGGGGGCTACGAGCAGTACTTC. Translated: CASAGTGGYEQYF. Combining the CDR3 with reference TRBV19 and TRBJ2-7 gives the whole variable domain DGGITQSPKYLFRKEGQNVTLSCEQNLNHDAMYWYRQDPGQGLRLIYYSQIVNDFQKGDIAEGYSVSREKKESFPLTVTSAQKNPTAFYLCASAGTGGYEQYFGPGTRLTVT.

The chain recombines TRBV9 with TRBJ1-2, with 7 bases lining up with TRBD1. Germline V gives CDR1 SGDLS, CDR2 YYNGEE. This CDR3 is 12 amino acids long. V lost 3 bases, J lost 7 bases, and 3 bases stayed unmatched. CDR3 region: CASSDRTGGYTF. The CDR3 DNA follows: TGTGCCAGCAGCGACCGGACAGGTGGCTACACCTTC.

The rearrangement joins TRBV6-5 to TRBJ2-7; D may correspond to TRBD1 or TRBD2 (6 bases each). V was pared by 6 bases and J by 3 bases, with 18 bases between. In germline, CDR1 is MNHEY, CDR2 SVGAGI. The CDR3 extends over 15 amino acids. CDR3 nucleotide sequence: TGTGCCAGCAGGACAGGAGGGGGGCCCAGCTACGAGCAGTACTTC. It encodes CASRTGGGPSYEQYF.

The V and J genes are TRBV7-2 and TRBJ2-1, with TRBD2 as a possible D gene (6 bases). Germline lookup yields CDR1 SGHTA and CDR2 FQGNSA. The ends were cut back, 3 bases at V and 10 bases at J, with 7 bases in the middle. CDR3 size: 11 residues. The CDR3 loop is CASSFLAEQFF. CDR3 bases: TGTGCCAGCAGCTTCCTAGCGGAGCAGTTCTTC.

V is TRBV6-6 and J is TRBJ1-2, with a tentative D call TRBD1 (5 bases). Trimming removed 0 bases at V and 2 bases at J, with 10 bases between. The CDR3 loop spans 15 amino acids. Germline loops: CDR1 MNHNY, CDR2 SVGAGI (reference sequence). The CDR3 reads CASSYSKTENYGYTF. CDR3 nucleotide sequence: TGTGCCAGCAGTTACTCTAAGACAGAAAACTATGGCTACACCTTC.

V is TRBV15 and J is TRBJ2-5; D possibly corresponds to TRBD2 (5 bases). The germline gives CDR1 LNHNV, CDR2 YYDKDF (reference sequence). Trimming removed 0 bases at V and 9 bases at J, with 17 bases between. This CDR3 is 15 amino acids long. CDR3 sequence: CATSRDKGLLEAQYF. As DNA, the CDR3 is TGTGCCACCAGCAGAGACAAAGGACTCCTGGAGGCCCAGTACTTC.

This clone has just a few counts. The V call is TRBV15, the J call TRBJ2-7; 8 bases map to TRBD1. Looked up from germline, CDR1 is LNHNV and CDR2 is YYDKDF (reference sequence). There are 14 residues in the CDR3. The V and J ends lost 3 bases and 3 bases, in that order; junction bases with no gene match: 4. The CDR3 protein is CATSRGGQGYEQYF. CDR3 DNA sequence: TGTGCCACCAGCAGGGGTGGACAGGGCTACGAGCAGTACTTC.

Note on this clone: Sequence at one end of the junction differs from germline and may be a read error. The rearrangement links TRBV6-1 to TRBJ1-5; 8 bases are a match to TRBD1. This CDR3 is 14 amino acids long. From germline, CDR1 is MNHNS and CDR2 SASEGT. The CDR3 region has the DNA TGTGCCAGCAGAGAAGGGACAGGTGGGCAGCCCCAGCATTTT. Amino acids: CASREGTGGQPQHF.

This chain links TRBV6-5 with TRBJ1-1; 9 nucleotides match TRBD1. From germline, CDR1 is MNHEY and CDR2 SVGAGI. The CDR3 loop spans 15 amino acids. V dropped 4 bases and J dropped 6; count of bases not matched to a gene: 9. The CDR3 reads CASSSPGQGLSEAFF. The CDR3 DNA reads TGTGCCAGCAGTTCCCCGGGACAGGGATTATCTGAAGCTTTCTTT.

CDR3 DNA: TGTGCCAGCAGTTCCCCCGGGACAGGGAATCAGCCCCAGCATTTT. Translating it yields CASSSPGTGNQPQHF. The rearrangement joins TRBV28 to TRBJ1-5, with 9 bases that match TRBD1. The CDR3 is 15 residues long. Looked up from germline, CDR1 is MDHEN and CDR2 is SYDVKM. The V and J ends lost 4 bases and 4 bases, in that order; junction bases with no gene match: 5.

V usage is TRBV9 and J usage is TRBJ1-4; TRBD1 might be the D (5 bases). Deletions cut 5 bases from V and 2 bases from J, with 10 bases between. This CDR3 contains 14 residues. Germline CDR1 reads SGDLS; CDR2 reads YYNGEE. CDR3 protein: CASSSGTTNEKLFF. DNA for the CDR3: TGTGCCAGCAGTTCAGGGACCACTAATGAAAAACTGTTTTTT.

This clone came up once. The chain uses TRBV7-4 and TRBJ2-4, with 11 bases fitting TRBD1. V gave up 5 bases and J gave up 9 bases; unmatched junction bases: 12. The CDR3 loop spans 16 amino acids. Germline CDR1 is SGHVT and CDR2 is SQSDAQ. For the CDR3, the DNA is TGTGCCAGCAGCCAGATCTCCGGGACAGGGGGGTCCATTCAGTACTTC. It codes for CASSQISGTGGSIQYF.

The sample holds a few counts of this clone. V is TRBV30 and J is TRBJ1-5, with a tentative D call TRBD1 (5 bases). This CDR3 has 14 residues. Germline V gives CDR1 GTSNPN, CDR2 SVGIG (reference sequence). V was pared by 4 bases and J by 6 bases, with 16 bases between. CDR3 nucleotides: TGTGCCTGGACCCCGGTGGGGGGTGGTCAGCCCCAGCATTTT. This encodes CAWTPVGGGQPQHF.

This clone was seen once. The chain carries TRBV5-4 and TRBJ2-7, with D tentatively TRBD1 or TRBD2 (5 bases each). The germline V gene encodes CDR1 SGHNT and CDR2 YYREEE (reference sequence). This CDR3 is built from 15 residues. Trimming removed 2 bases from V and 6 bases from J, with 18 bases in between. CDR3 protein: CASSFGGAQGVEQYF. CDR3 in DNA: TGTGCCAGCAGCTTTGGGGGAGCCCAAGGGGTCGAGCAGTACTTC.